A single sample is the source of the 7 T cell receptor beta chains below, sequenced in a study of cytomegalovirus exposure and HLA in healthy donors. Researchers ran the PCR with 60 Vbeta and 13 Jbeta primers. Libraries were prepared by immunoSEQ multiplex PCR; TCRdb keeps only in-frame clonotypes and omits some of them. The data contain about 200,000 clones, 82% of them singletons. The sample taken for sequencing was PBMCs. The receptors stem from a woman aged 50 to 60 in good health and CMV-seropositive.

As to this clone: A read error may account for a junction end that differs from germline. The J gene is TRBJ2-6, the V gene TRBV5-1; a weak D match, TRBD1 (5 bases). The CDR3 is 18 amino acids. CDR1 and CDR2 (germline): SGHRS, YFSETQ. This CDR3 is CASSLAKGRQTGANGLTF. The CDR3 DNA sequence: TGCGCCAGCAGCTTGGCCAAGGGCCGCCAAACTGGGGCCAACGGCCTGACTTTC.

The V call is TRBV2, the J call TRBJ2-2; TRBD2 agrees at 7 bases. Losses at the gene ends were 7 bases for V and 2 bases for J; bases not matched to a gene: 4. In germline, CDR1 is SNHLY, CDR2 FYNNEI. The CDR3 is 14 amino acids. The CDR3 region is CASKGLHNTGELFF. In DNA, the CDR3 is TGTGCCAGCAAGGGACTACATAACACCGGGGAGCTGTTTTTT. The variable domain in full, completed from reference TRBV2 and TRBJ2-2, reads EPEVTQTPSHQVTQMGQEVILRCVPISNHLYFYWYRQILGQKVEFLVSFYNNEISEKSEIFDDQFSVERPDGSNFTLKIRSTKLEDSAMYFCASKGLHNTGELFFGEGSRLTVL.

V is TRBV7-3 and J is TRBJ2-5, with 8 bases aligning to TRBD1. With 0 bases clipped from V and 5 bases from J, the junction kept 8 bases outside the gene matches. The CDR3 is made up of 16 amino acids. The V gene's germline CDR1 is SGHTA and CDR2 FQGTGA. CDR3 nucleotides: TGTGCCAGCAGCTTAACGTCGACAGGGGATGGGGAGACCCAGTACTTC. This gives the protein CASSLTSTGDGETQYF.

This chain uses TRBV28 with TRBJ1-1; no definite D call. Germline CDR1 is MDHEN and CDR2 is SYDVKM. V gave up 6 bases and J gave up 2 bases, with 16 bases separating them. This CDR3 is 15 amino acids long. CDR3 residues: CASSPPGRENTEAFF. The DNA for the CDR3 is TGTGCCAGCAGCCCTCCCGGGCGGGAAAACACTGAAGCTTTCTTT.

This rearrangement joins TRBV10-2 to TRBJ2-1; TRBD2 agrees at 11 bases. CDR3 length: 14 amino acids. CDR1 and CDR2 from the germline V gene are WSHSY and SAAADI. Trimming cost V 3 bases and J 9 bases; bases outside gene matches: 4. The CDR3 reads CASSELAGVSEQFF. Written as DNA, the CDR3 is TGCGCCAGCAGTGAACTAGCGGGAGTAAGTGAGCAGTTCTTC.

The chain couples TRBV5-4 to TRBJ1-1; the D gene is possibly TRBD1 (5 bases). Germline V gene lookup returns CDR1 SGHNT and CDR2 YYREEE (reference sequence). The CDR3 loop spans 14 amino acids. V was cut by 1 base and J by 4 bases, with 11 bases left in between. The CDR3 protein is CASSLYQGGTEAFF. The DNA of the CDR3 is TGTGCCAGCAGCTTGTATCAGGGAGGCACTGAAGCTTTCTTT.

This clone was observed once. V is TRBV7-2 and J is TRBJ2-5; D not certain. The V and J ends lost 2 bases and 6 bases respectively, with 7 bases between them. This CDR3 region has 12 residues. CDR1 is SGHTA, CDR2 FQGNSA, per germline. This CDR3 reads CASSLLEQTQYF. The CDR3 DNA reads as TGTGCCAGCAGCTTATTGGAGCAGACCCAGTACTTC.